The 6 T cell receptor beta chains given below trace back to one sample, sequenced in a study of blood T cell repertoires in COVID-19. Produced via immunoSEQ multiplex PCR; TCRdb's table is partial and in-frame only. The sample records around 340,000 clones, about 86% being singletons. The sample was peripheral blood. The receptors shown here come from a woman aged 60-75 years with COVID-19, enrolled during active disease.

This sequence joins TRBV2 and TRBJ1-2; no definite D call. Trimming took 9 bases from V and 4 from J, leaving 12 bases between them. Germline CDR1 is SNHLY and CDR2 is FYNNEI. The CDR3 is 12 amino acids. CDR3 DNA sequence: TGTGCCAGTTCCCCTCTAGCCTATGGCTACACCTTC. Translating gives CASSPLAYGYTF.

DNA for the CDR3: TGTGCCAGCAGTCCCGACAGTAACTATGGCTACACCTTC. Translating it yields CASSPDSNYGYTF. This rearrangement joins TRBV2 to TRBJ1-2; D possibly corresponds to TRBD1 (5 bases). Germline values: CDR1 SNHLY, CDR2 FYNNEI. V lost 5 bases and J 1 base, leaving 8 bases between the germline ends. The CDR3 spans 13 residues.

The chain is built from TRBV6-5 and TRBJ1-3; D not resolved. Germline assignment: CDR1 MNHEY and CDR2 SVGAGI. The V end was cut by 0 bases, the J end by 2 bases, with 11 bases between. This CDR3 has 16 residues. CDR3 coding DNA: TGTGCCAGCAGTTACTCGATATTGGGCGCTGGAAACACCATATATTTT. It codes for CASSYSILGAGNTIYF.

The rearrangement uses TRBV12-5 and TRBJ2-3, with D possibly being TRBD2 (6 bases). The germline V gene encodes CDR1 LGHNT and CDR2 FRNRAP. Between the trimmed V and J ends, which lost 3 bases and 5 bases, there was a span of 18 bases. CDR3 size: 16 residues. The CDR3 nucleotides are TGTGCTAGTGGTTTCGGAGTGGGCCGGCGGGGAGATACGCAGTATTTT. Translating gives CASGFGVGRRGDTQYF.

V and J are TRBV5-1 and TRBJ1-4; D is undetermined. The CDR3 spans 15 residues. Between the trimmed V and J ends, which lost 3 bases and 0 bases, there was a span of 9 bases. CDR1 SGHRS and CDR2 YFSETQ come from the germline V gene. CDR3 in DNA: TGCGCCAGCAGCTCGCATACTGCAACTAATGAAAAACTGTTTTTT. Translated: CASSSHTATNEKLFF.

The chain recombines TRBV9 with TRBJ2-1, with unresolved D. V dropped 0 bases and J dropped 8 bases, with 3 bases sitting between them. The CDR3 runs 11 residues. Germline CDR1 reads SGDLS; CDR2 reads YYNGEE. The CDR3 region has the DNA TGTGCCAGCAGCGTAGCAGATGAGCAGTTCTTC. It yields the protein CASSVADEQFF.